This TCR beta chain was sequenced in a study of spatial heterogeneity in lung cancer. Background on the study: Two to three years after resection was the median timing of the follow-up PBMC samples, which were sequenced when available. Consistently, beta-chain sequences turned up in larger numbers than alpha-chain sequences did.

Described time point: blood at routine non-recurrence follow-up after resection. Unique molecular identifiers, one per molecule, were present on every TCR cDNA molecule. TCRdb reprocessed the 5' RACE reads via MiXCR and lists one record per CDR3 protein. The sample carries approximately 93,000 distinct CDR3 sequences, 15% to 20% recorded once. This clonotype came up many times. Sample: PBMCs, taken at follow-up. The receptor was derived from a male donor with early-stage non-small cell lung cancer.

For the CDR3, the DNA is TGTGCCAGCAGCTTACTAGCGGGAGATGGAGAGACCCAGTACTTC. This encodes CASSLLAGDGETQYF. The V gene is TRBV11-2, the J gene TRBJ2-5, with TRBD2 matching over 10 bases. Germline loops: CDR1 SGHAT, CDR2 FQNNGV. The CDR3 extends over 15 amino acids. The ends lost 2 bases at V and 4 bases at J; junction bases unmatched: 4.